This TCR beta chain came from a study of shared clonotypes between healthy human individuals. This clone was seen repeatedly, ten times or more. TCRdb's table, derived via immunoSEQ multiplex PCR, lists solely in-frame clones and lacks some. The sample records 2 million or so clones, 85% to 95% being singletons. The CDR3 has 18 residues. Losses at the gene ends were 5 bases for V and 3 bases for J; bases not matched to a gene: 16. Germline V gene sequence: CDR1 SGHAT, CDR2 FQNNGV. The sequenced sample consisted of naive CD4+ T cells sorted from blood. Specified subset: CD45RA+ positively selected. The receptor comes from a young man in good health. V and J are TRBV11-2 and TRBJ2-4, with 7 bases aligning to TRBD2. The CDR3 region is CASSPRAFGEGGKNIQYF. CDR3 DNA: TGTGCCAGCAGCCCCCGGGCCTTCGGGGAGGGCGGCAAAAACATTCAGTACTTC. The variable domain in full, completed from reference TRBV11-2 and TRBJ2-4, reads EAGVAQSPRYKIIEKRQSVAFWCNPISGHATLYWYQQILGQGPKLLIQFQNNGVVDDSQLPKDRFSAERLKGVDSTLKIQPAKLEDSAVYLCASSPRAFGEGGKNIQYFGAGTRLSVL.